These T cell receptor beta chains were read from a single sample in a study of OX40 agonist ivuxolimab in advanced cancers. The protocol was immunoSEQ multiplex PCR, while the TCRdb copy is restricted to in-frame clones and leaves out a portion. The sample has about 93,000 clones, 92% seen once; the top ten hold roughly 0.5%. This material consisted of CD4+ or CD8+ T cells sorted from blood, taken in a trial of the OX40 agonist ivuxolimab. The receptors originated from an adult with an advanced solid tumor such as melanoma, head and neck, liver or kidney cancer. Both conserved end residues are part of each CDR3. A D gene is named only where the DNA matches it firmly.

V gene: TRBV27
J gene: TRBJ2-3
D gene: -
CDR3 DNA: TGTGCCAGCAGTTTACTGGGATTCCTCACAGATACGCAGTATTTT
CDR3 protein: CASSLLGFLTDTQYF

V gene: TRBV5-1
J gene: TRBJ1-1
D gene: TRBD1
CDR3 DNA: TGCGCCACTAACCCACAGGGGGGGGGAGCTGAAGCTTTCTTT
CDR3 protein: CATNPQGGGAEAFF

V gene: TRBV7-3
J gene: TRBJ2-5
D gene: -
CDR3 DNA: TGTGCCAGCAGCTCTCCGGGGCAAGAGACCCAGTACTTC
CDR3 protein: CASSSPGQETQYF

V gene: TRBV19
J gene: TRBJ1-5
D gene: -
CDR3 DNA: TGTGCCAGTAGTATAGATACCGGGGGTGGCAGCAATCAGCCCCAGCATTTT
CDR3 protein: CASSIDTGGGSNQPQHF

V gene: TRBV1
J gene: TRBJ1-6
D gene: -
CDR3 DNA: TGCACCAGCAGCCTTCCGGGACCGAGCTCCTATAATTCACCCCTCCACTTT
CDR3 protein: CTSSLPGPSSYNSPLHF

V gene: TRBV12-5
J gene: TRBJ2-7
D gene: -
CDR3 DNA: TGTGCTAGTGCCCCTGGGGGCTACGAGCAGTACTTC
CDR3 protein: CASAPGGYEQYF

V gene: TRBV6-6
J gene: TRBJ1-2
D gene: -
CDR3 DNA: TGTGCCAGCAGTTACGTATCCTCATCCTATGGCTACACCTTC
CDR3 protein: CASSYVSSSYGYTF

V gene: TRBV7-7
J gene: TRBJ2-5
D gene: -
CDR3 DNA: TGTGCTAGCAGCTTAGTCGGGGTTACAGGGGAGACCCAGTACTTC
CDR3 protein: CASSLVGVTGETQYF

V gene: TRBV7-8
J gene: TRBJ1-2
D gene: -
CDR3 DNA: TGTGCCAGCAGCTTAGGTAACGGTCGGGGCTACACCTTC
CDR3 protein: CASSLGNGRGYTF

V gene: TRBV6-5
J gene: TRBJ2-7
D gene: TRBD1
CDR3 DNA: TGTGCCAGCAGTTACTCGAAGGGGGCGGGCTACGAGCAGTACTTC
CDR3 protein: CASSYSKGAGYEQYF

V gene: TRBV6-6
J gene: TRBJ1-4
D gene: -
CDR3 DNA: TGTGCCAGCAGTTACTCGATAGAACTGTTTTTT
CDR3 protein: CASSYSIELFF

V gene: TRBV29-1
J gene: TRBJ2-7
D gene: -
CDR3 DNA: TGCAGCGTTGCAAGCTCCTACGAGCAGTACTTC
CDR3 protein: CSVASSYEQYF

V gene: TRBV7-9
J gene: TRBJ2-7
D gene: TRBD2
CDR3 DNA: TGTGCCAGCAGCTTAGGCGGGACTAGCTTCCACGAGCAGTACTTC
CDR3 protein: CASSLGGTSFHEQYF

V gene: TRBV19
J gene: TRBJ2-3
D gene: -
CDR3 DNA: TGTGCCAGTAGTATCTCCCCGGGGTTCCCCACAGATACGCAGTATTTT
CDR3 protein: CASSISPGFPTDTQYF

V gene: TRBV9
J gene: TRBJ2-1
D gene: -
CDR3 DNA: TGTGCCAGCAGCGCGAGGGACATTCCGGGCAATGAGCAGTTCTTC
CDR3 protein: CASSARDIPGNEQFF